One and the same sample provided the 23 T cell receptor beta chains below, sequenced in a study of T cell responses to AZD1222 COVID-19 vaccine. Some clones are missing from TCRdb's copy, which holds only in-frame ones; the method was immunoSEQ multiplex PCR. The repertoire holds around 130,000 clones, 92% seen once, with roughly 4% in the top ten. The sample was peripheral blood, taken 28 days after the second AZD1222 dose. Receptor source: an adult who received the AZD1222 COVID-19 vaccine.

The rearrangement links TRBV3-1 (or the pseudogene TRBV3-2) to TRBJ2-3; 8 bases agree with TRBD2. CDR1 is LGHDT, CDR2 YNNKEL, per germline (reference sequence). CDR3 length: 15 residues. V dropped 1 base and J dropped 1; count of bases not matched to a gene: 1. CDR3 in amino acids: CASSQGAGGTDTQYF. In DNA form, the CDR3 reads TGTGCCAGCAGCCAAGGAGCGGGAGGCACAGATACGCAGTATTTT.

The chain has TRBV15 and TRBJ1-4, with D tentatively TRBD1 (5 bases). The CDR3 sequence is 16 residues long. Trimming stripped 2 bases from V and 3 bases from J, with 13 bases between. The germline V gene encodes CDR1 LNHNV and CDR2 YYDKDF (reference sequence). The DNA for the CDR3 is TGTGCCACCAGCAGACGCCTGGGGGGGGCTAATGAAAAACTGTTTTTT. This codes for CATSRRLGGANEKLFF.

A few counts support this clone. This rearrangement joins TRBV2 to TRBJ1-1; 7 nucleotides align to TRBD1. Germline values: CDR1 SNHLY, CDR2 FYNNEI. The CDR3 consists of 14 residues. V trimming: 7 bases; J trimming: 3 bases; junction bases outside the gene matches: 8. The CDR3: CASTRQGSDTEAFF. CDR3 nucleotides: TGTGCCAGCACCCGACAGGGTTCCGACACTGAAGCTTTCTTT.

The CDR3 loop reads CASSLTGVPGGYTF. CDR3 bases: TGTGCCAGCAGCTTGACAGGGGTACCGGGTGGCTACACCTTC. This chain uses TRBV7-9 with TRBJ1-2; TRBD1 matches 8 bases. The CDR3 totals 14 residues. The J segment lost 7 bases and the V segment lost 3 bases, leaving 7 bases of the junction unmatched. Germline CDR1 is SEHNR and CDR2 is FQNEAQ (reference sequence). Full variable domain (missing parts from reference TRBV7-9 and TRBJ1-2): DTGVSQNPRHKITKRGQNVTFRCDPISEHNRLYWYRQTLGQGPEFLTYFQNEAQLEKSRLLSDRFSAERPKGSFSTLEIQRTEQGDSAMYLCASSLTGVPGGYTFGSGTRLTVV.

CDR3 sequence: CASRVKDQPQHF. In nucleotides, the CDR3 is TGTGCCAGTAGGGTAAAGGATCAGCCCCAGCATTTT. The chain is built from TRBV19 and TRBJ1-5, with no clear D. This CDR3 has 12 residues. The V end lost 6 bases, the J end lost 5 bases, and 8 bases lay between the germline ends. Per germline, CDR1 LNHDA and CDR2 SQIVND (reference sequence).

In this sample, this clone turned up once. J is TRBJ2-7 and V is TRBV5-6; D is unresolved. V was clipped by 2 bases and J by 3 bases, with 9 bases between them. This CDR3 is built from 13 residues. The germline gives CDR1 SGHDT, CDR2 YYEEEE. CDR3 region: CASSFSGNYEQYF. DNA of the CDR3: TGTGCCAGCAGCTTTTCCGGAAACTACGAGCAGTACTTC.

V and J are TRBV5-1 and TRBJ2-1, with D maybe TRBD1 (6 bases). CDR1 and CDR2 from the germline V gene are SGHRS and YFSETQ. The CDR3 covers 16 residues. V dropped 3 bases and J dropped 1 base, with 14 bases sitting between them. CDR3 DNA sequence: TGCGCCAGCAGCTCGGAAGGACAGCCTTCCTACAATGAGCAGTTCTTC. Translated, it gives CASSSEGQPSYNEQFF. The full variable domain, with the rest looked up from reference TRBV5-1 and TRBJ2-1, is KAGVTQTPRYLIKTRGQQVTLSCSPISGHRSVSWYQQTPGQGLQFLFEYFSETQRNKGNFPGRFSGRQFSNSRSEMNVSTLELGDSALYLCASSSEGQPSYNEQFFGPGTRLTVL.

The V call is TRBV5-6, the J call TRBJ2-1, with 7 bases fitting TRBD1. CDR1 is SGHDT, CDR2 YYEEEE, per germline. The CDR3 covers 12 residues. V lost 4 bases and J lost 8; bases outside the gene matches: 3. The CDR3 protein is CASSLGTDEQFF. The CDR3 bases are TGTGCCAGCAGCCTCGGGACAGATGAGCAGTTCTTC. The full variable domain, rest sourced from reference TRBV5-6 and TRBJ2-1, is DAGVTQSPTHLIKTRGQQVTLRCSPKSGHDTVSWYQQALGQGPQFIFQYYEEEERQRGNFPDRFSGHQFPNYSSELNVNALLLGDSALYLCASSLGTDEQFFGPGTRLTVL.

CDR3 DNA: TGTGCCAGCAGCTTAAGAGTCGGGCAGTATAATTCACCCCTCCACTTT. This gives the protein CASSLRVGQYNSPLHF. The chain couples TRBV7-2 to TRBJ1-6; D remains unclear. From germline, CDR1 is SGHTA and CDR2 FQGNSA. The CDR3 extends over 16 amino acids. Trimming left V 2 bases short and J 4 bases short, with 12 bases between. The variable domain in full, completed from reference TRBV7-2 and TRBJ1-6, reads GAGVSQSPSNKVTEKGKDVELRCDPISGHTALYWYRQSLGQGLEFLIYFQGNSAPDKSGLPSDRFSAERTGGSVSTLTIQRTQQEDSAVYLCASSLRVGQYNSPLHFGNGTRLTVT.

The chain is built from TRBV7-9 and TRBJ1-2; D gene ambiguous. CDR3 size: 14 residues. V was shortened by 0 bases and J by 2 bases, with 7 bases between the two germline ends. Germline V gene data show CDR1 as SEHNR and CDR2 as FQNEAQ (reference sequence). CDR3 loop: CASSLAGMNYGYTF. In DNA, the CDR3 is TGTGCCAGCAGCTTAGCGGGGATGAACTATGGCTACACCTTC.

This sequence joins TRBV15 and TRBJ2-3, with D perhaps matching TRBD2 (5 bases). V gave up 0 bases and J gave up 3 bases, with 10 bases separating them. Germline V gene sequence: CDR1 LNHNV, CDR2 YYDKDF (reference sequence). There are 15 residues in the CDR3. For the CDR3, the DNA is TGTGCCACCAGCAGAGACCTGGAGGCAACAGATACGCAGTATTTT. Translated: CATSRDLEATDTQYF. The whole variable domain, filled in from reference TRBV15 and TRBJ2-3, reads DAMVIQNPRYQVTQFGKPVTLSCSQTLNHNVMYWYQQKSSQAPKLLFHYYDKDFNNEADTPDNFQSRRPNTSFCFLDIRSPGLGDTAMYLCATSRDLEATDTQYFGPGTRLTVL.

The J gene is TRBJ2-2, the V gene TRBV9; D perhaps matches TRBD1 (5 bases). The V gene lost 0 bases and the J gene lost 7 bases, with 16 bases spanning the gap. Germline V CDR1 and CDR2: SGDLS, YYNGEE. The CDR3 is made up of 16 amino acids. In DNA, the CDR3 is TGTGCCAGCAGCGTAGGTGGGGCCGGGTCTGGCGGGGAGCTGTTTTTT. Translating it yields CASSVGGAGSGGELFF.

The chain joins TRBV9 to TRBJ1-2; a weak D match, TRBD1 (5 bases). The CDR3 runs 14 residues. Germline V lookup: CDR1 SGDLS, CDR2 YYNGEE. Trimming shortened V by 4 bases and J by 3 bases, and 13 bases separated the two germline ends. CDR3 sequence: CASSTGDMDYGYTF. In nucleotides, the CDR3 is TGTGCCAGCAGCACAGGAGATATGGACTATGGCTACACCTTC.

The chain has TRBV29-1 and TRBJ2-1; D ambiguous. This CDR3 region has 12 residues. V lost 3 bases to trimming and J lost 2 bases, with 5 bases between them. The germline gives CDR1 SQVTM, CDR2 ANQGSEA. The CDR3, as DNA: TGCAGCGTTGATGTCCCCTACAATGAGCAGTTCTTC. Its translation: CSVDVPYNEQFF.

J is TRBJ2-7 and V is TRBV9; D may be TRBD2 (6 bases). From germline, CDR1 is SGDLS and CDR2 YYNGEE. Trimming pared 4 bases from V and 5 bases from J, leaving 13 bases between. The CDR3 runs to 13 residues. CDR3 loop: CASSIRGYDEQYF. As DNA, the CDR3 is TGTGCCAGCAGCATCCGGGGGTACGACGAGCAGTACTTC.

On this clone itself: Other DNA sequences in the same sample also yield this CDR3. This sequence joins TRBV6-5 and TRBJ1-5, with D possibly TRBD1 on 5 matching bases. The length of the CDR3 is 15 residues. The V end was cut by 5 bases, the J end by 1 base, with 12 bases between. Per the germline V gene, CDR1 is MNHEY and CDR2 is SVGAGI. The CDR3 region has the DNA TGTGCCAGCAGTCCAGACAGAAAAAGCAATCAGCCCCAGCATTTT. This codes for CASSPDRKSNQPQHF.

The gene calls are TRBV13 and TRBJ2-7; 11 bases align to TRBD1. Trimming cost V 1 base and J 2 bases; bases outside gene matches: 4. The CDR3 is 16 amino acids. The germline gives CDR1 PRHDT, CDR2 FYEKMQ (reference sequence). CDR3 in amino acids: CASSLEPGQGAYEQYF. As DNA, the CDR3 is TGTGCCAGCAGCTTAGAACCGGGACAGGGGGCCTACGAGCAGTACTTC.

The chain couples TRBV24-1 to TRBJ2-1; D call uncertain. There are 13 residues in the CDR3. Trimming stripped 2 bases from V and 6 bases from J, with 7 bases between. Germline CDR1 KGHDR, CDR2 SFDVKD. DNA of the CDR3: TGTGCCACCAGTGATTCGGGCCTCAATGAGCAGTTCTTC. Residues: CATSDSGLNEQFF.

This sequence joins TRBV7-3 and TRBJ2-7, with TRBD1 matching 8 bases. The length of the CDR3 is 13 residues. V shed 5 bases and J 6 bases; nucleotides not matched to a gene: 6. Germline V gene sequence: CDR1 SGHTA, CDR2 FQGTGA. Written as DNA, the CDR3 is TGTGCCAGCAGCCCGACAGGGGTGGGCGAGCAGTACTTC. This gives the protein CASSPTGVGEQYF.

The V call is TRBV2, the J call TRBJ2-7; D remains ambiguous. The CDR3 is 15 amino acids. The germline V gene encodes CDR1 SNHLY and CDR2 FYNNEI. Trimming took off 7 bases at V and 3 bases at J, with 19 bases between the two ends. Here the CDR3 DNA reads TGTGCCAGCACCGAGGAGTTCTTGCAGAACTACGAGCAGTACTTC. Residues: CASTEEFLQNYEQYF.

The rearrangement uses TRBV28 and TRBJ1-2; D ambiguous. Trimming pared 5 bases from V and 0 bases from J, leaving 7 bases between. This CDR3 region has 13 residues. Germline assignment: CDR1 MDHEN and CDR2 SYDVKM. The CDR3 sequence is CASSPVTNYGYTF. In nucleotides, the CDR3 is TGTGCCAGCAGTCCAGTCACTAACTATGGCTACACCTTC.

This clone was observed a handful of times. V usage is TRBV19 and J usage is TRBJ2-7; TRBD1 might be the D (5 bases). V was shortened by 3 bases and J by 2 bases, with 11 bases between the two germline ends. Germline loops: CDR1 LNHDA, CDR2 SQIVND (reference sequence). This CDR3 spans 14 amino acids. The CDR3 here is CASSIGDRPYEQYF. Written as DNA, the CDR3 is TGTGCCAGTAGTATTGGAGACAGACCCTACGAGCAGTACTTC.

This chain joins TRBV7-3 and TRBJ2-5; 7 nucleotides line up with TRBD1. This CDR3 is 15 amino acids long. V lost 4 bases and J lost 2; bases outside the gene matches: 7. Germline CDR1 SGHTA, CDR2 FQGTGA. The CDR3 coding sequence is TGTGCCAGCAGCTCTTATCCGGGACAGCAAGAGACCCAGTACTTC. It specifies CASSSYPGQQETQYF.